Many counts were recorded for the clone carrying this T cell receptor (beta chain). Its antigen is not known. V lost 3 bases and J lost 12; bases outside the gene matches: 12. The CDR3 runs to 15 residues. Germline V gene data show CDR1 as SGDLS and CDR2 as YYNGEE. The people who gave samples were healthy Caucasians from Russia, aged roughly 6 to 100. Every sample gave at least 5 micrograms of total RNA when it was extracted. This entry comes from a study of blood T cells in healthy people across ages. Study results and caveats: Roughly linearly, TCR beta diversity per million T cells fell as age increased.

A second PCR of 7 to 11 cycles used a sample-barcoded 5' primer and a J-beta primer mix. The authors tagged each cDNA molecule using a template-switch adaptor with 12 random nucleotides. TCRdb fed the 5' RACE reads into MiXCR, producing one record per CDR3 protein. This table holds more than 800,000 distinct CDR3 sequences, more than 25% found once. The material sequenced was blood. The chain combines TRBV9 with TRBJ2-3; 11 bases match TRBD2. This sequence was found in a woman of 80 years or more in good health. CDR3 sequence reads: CASSEGGTSGRSQYF. In DNA form, the CDR3 reads TGTGCCAGCAGCGAGGGGGGGACTAGCGGAAGGAGTCAGTATTTT.